The table lists the clone carrying this T cell receptor beta chain with a few counts. Its antigen remains unknown. The authors made TCR beta libraries by quantitative 5'-RACE with molecular barcodes. TCRdb independently ran MiXCR on the 5' RACE reads; one entry per CDR3 protein. Of under 850,000 distinct CDR3 sequences listed, around 17% are singletons. This entry is derived from a study of CD8 T cells in ankylosing spondylitis. General study results and limits: Characteristic of ankylosing spondylitis blood, it appeared, was a TCR beta motif comprising fewer than 10 highly homologous variants. Previously reported in reactive arthritis synovial fluid and blood were some of the motif variants. Peripheral blood held disease-linked clones only at relatively low frequency, and these were CD8+.

This CDR3 has 13 residues. V was pared by 6 bases and J by 6 bases, with 18 bases between. Germline-derived CDR1 and CDR2 are SQVTM and ANQGSEA. This sequence originates from a male donor with ankylosing spondylitis. The sequencing input was blood, either unsorted or a sorted T cell fraction (not recorded which). The chain combines TRBV29-1 with TRBJ2-7; tentatively, D is TRBD2 (5 bases). CDR3 in amino acids: CSVQATSGVEQYF. For the CDR3, the DNA is TGCAGCGTCCAAGCTACCTCCGGGGTCGAGCAGTACTTC.